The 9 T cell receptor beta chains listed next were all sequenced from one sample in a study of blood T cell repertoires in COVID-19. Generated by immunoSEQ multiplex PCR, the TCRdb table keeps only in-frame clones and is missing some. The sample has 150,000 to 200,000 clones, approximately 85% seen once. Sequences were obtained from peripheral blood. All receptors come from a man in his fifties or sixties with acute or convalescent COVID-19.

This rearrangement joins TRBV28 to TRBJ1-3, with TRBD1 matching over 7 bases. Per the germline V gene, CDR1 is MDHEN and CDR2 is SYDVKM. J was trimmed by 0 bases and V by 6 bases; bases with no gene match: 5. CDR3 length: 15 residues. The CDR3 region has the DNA TGTGCCAGCAGCCCAGGGGGGAACTCTGGAAACACCATATATTTT. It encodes CASSPGGNSGNTIYF.

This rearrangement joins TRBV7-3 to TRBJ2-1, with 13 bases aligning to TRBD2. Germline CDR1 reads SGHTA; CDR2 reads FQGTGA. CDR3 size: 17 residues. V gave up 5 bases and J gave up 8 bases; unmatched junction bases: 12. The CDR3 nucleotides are TGTGCCAGCAGCCTCACTAGCGGGGGGGCCTCCTGGGATGAGCAGTTCTTC. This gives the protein CASSLTSGGASWDEQFF.

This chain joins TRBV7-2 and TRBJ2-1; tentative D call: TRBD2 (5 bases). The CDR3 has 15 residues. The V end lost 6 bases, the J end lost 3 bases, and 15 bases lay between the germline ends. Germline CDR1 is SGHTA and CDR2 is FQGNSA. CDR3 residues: CASRAAVILYNEQFF. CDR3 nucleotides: TGTGCCAGCAGGGCAGCGGTAATCCTCTACAATGAGCAGTTCTTC.

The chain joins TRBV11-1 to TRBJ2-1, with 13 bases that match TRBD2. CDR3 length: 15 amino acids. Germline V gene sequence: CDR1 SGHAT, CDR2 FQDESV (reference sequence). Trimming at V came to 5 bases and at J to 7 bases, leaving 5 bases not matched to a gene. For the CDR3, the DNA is TGTGCCAGCAGCACTAGCGGGAGGGCCGGAAATGAGCAGTTCTTC. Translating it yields CASSTSGRAGNEQFF.

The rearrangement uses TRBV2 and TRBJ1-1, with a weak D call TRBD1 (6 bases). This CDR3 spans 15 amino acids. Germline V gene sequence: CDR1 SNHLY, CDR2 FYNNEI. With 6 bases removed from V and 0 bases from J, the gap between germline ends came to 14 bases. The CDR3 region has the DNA TGTGCCAGCAGCCCTAGGGGGGGTGTGAACACTGAAGCTTTCTTT. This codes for CASSPRGGVNTEAFF.

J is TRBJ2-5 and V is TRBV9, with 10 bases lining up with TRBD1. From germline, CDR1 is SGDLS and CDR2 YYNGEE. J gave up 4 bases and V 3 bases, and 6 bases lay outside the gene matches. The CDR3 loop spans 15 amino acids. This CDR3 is CASSGRDRGLETQYF. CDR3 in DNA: TGTGCCAGCAGCGGCCGGGACAGGGGACTAGAGACCCAGTACTTC.

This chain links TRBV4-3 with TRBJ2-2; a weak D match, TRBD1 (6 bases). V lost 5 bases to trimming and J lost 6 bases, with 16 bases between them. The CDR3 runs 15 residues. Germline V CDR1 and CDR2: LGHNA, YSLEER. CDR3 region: CASSIRTGIAGELFF. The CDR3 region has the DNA TGCGCCAGCAGCATAAGAACAGGGATAGCCGGGGAGCTGTTTTTT.

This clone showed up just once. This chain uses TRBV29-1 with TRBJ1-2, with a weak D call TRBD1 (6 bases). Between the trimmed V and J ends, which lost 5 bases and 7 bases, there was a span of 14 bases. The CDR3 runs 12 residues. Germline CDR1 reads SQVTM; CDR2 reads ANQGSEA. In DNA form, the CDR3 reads TGCAGCGTTATGGACAGACTTACTGGCTACACCTTC. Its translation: CSVMDRLTGYTF.

The CDR3 nucleotides are TGCGCCAGCAGCGTAATAGGGACAGGGGTTGGCGGGGAGCAGTACTTC. Its protein is CASSVIGTGVGGEQYF. The V and J genes are TRBV4-1 and TRBJ2-7, with TRBD1 matching 10 bases. CDR1 and CDR2 (germline): MGHRA, YSYEKL. The CDR3 is 16 residues long. J gave up 7 bases and V 5 bases, and 14 bases lay outside the gene matches.